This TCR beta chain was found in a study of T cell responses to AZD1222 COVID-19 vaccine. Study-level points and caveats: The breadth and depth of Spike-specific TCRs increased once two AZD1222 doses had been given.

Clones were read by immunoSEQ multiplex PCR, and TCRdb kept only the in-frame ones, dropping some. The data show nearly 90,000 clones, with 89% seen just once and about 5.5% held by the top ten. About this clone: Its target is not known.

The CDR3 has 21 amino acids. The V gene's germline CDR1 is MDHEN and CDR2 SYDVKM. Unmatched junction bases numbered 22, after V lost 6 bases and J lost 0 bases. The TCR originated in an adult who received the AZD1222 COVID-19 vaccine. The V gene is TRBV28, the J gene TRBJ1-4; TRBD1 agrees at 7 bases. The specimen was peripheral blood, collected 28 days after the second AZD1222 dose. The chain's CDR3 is CASSPWDGDRDILATNEKLFF. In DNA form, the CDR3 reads TGTGCCAGCAGCCCGTGGGACGGGGACAGAGATATCCTAGCAACTAATGAAAAACTGTTTTTT.